A few counts support the clone carrying this T cell receptor beta chain. What it recognizes is unknown. Patients aged 18 to 65 with hyperthyroidism were newly diagnosed, with duration under 2 months. RNA transcripts provided the source from which TCR beta CDR3 regions were amplified. When the TCR CDR3 underwent first-round RT-PCR, the HTBI primer set was used. Each CDR3 protein gets one entry after TCRdb re-called the multiplex PCR reads with MiXCR. The sample has approximately 270,000 distinct CDR3 sequences; approximately 14% are singletons. The sample comes from a study of T cells in Graves' hyperthyroidism and ophthalmopathy. Germline CDR1 is MNHNS and CDR2 is SASEGT. V gave up 7 bases and J gave up 8 bases; unmatched junction bases: 9. The CDR3 covers 14 residues. Findings and caveats of the study: Most expanded thyroid clonotypes above 0.001 recurred in blood.

The chain links TRBV6-1 to TRBJ2-1, with 9 bases identical to TRBD1. The TCR sequence derives from a woman aged 40 to 50 with Graves' hyperthyroidism that later progressed to Graves' ophthalmopathy. The specimen sequenced was blood. This chain's CDR3 is CASIRTGVGDEQFF. DNA of the CDR3: TGTGCCAGCATCAGGACAGGGGTAGGAGATGAGCAGTTCTTC.